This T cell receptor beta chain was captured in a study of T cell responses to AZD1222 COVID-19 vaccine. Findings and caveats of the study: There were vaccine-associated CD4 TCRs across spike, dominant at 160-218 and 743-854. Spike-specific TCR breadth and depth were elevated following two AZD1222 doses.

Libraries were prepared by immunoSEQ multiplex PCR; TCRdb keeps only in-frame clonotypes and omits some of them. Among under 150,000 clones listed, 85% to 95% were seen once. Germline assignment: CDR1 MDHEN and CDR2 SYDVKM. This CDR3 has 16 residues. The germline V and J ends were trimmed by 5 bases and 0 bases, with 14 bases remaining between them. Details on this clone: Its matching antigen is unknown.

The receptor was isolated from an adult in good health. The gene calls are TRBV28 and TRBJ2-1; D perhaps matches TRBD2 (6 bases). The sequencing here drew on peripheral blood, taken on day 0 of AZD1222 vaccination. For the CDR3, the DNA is TGTGCCAGCAGTCCACCCGGGGGTCGCTCCTACAATGAGCAGTTCTTC. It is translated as CASSPPGGRSYNEQFF. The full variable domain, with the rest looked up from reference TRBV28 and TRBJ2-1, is DVKVTQSSRYLVKRTGEKVFLECVQDMDHENMFWYRQDPGLGLRLIYFSYDVKMKEKGDIPEGYSVSREKKERFSLILESASTNQTSMYLCASSPPGGRSYNEQFFGPGTRLTVL.